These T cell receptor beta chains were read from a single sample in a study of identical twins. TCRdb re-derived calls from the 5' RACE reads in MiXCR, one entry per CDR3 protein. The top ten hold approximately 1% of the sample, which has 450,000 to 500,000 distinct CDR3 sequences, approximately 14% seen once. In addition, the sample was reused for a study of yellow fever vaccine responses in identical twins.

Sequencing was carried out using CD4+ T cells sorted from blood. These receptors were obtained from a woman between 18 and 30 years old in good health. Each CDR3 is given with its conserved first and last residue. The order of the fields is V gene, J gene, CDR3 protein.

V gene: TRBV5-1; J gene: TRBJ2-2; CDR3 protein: CASSSGLAENTGELFF
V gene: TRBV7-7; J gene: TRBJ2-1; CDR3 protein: CASSLLAGAYNEQFF
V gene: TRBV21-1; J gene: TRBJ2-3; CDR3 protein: CASSKSASTDTQYF
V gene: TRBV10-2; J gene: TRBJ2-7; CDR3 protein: CASKAPEGSYEQYF
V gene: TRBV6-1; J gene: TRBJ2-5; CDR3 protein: CASSEARGGRETQYF
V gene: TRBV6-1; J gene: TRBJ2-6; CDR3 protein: CASSRDPTGPLRANVLTF
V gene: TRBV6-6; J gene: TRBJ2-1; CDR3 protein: CASSYKIGGEQFF
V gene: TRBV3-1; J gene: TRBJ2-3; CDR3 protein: CASSHPRRNTDTQYF
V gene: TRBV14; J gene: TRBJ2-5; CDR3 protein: CASSPTPGTGGWTQYF
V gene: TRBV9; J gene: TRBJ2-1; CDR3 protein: CASTRDSSSYNEQFF